This T cell receptor beta chain was sequenced during a study of spatial heterogeneity in lung cancer. The time point denotes: sample taken at primary tumor resection. The input material, whole RNA from tumor, nontumor lung or frozen PBMC, was sequenced unsorted. TCRdb re-called the 5' RACE reads through MiXCR, storing one row per CDR3 protein. The sample yields more than 30,000 distinct CDR3 sequences, about 6% seen once. The sample in question was PBMCs, obtained at surgery. The receptors shown here come from a male donor with early-stage non-small cell lung cancer.

Ten or more counts support this clonotype. The rearrangement joins TRBV7-3 to TRBJ1-1; TRBD1 is a possible D gene (6 bases). Germline assignment: CDR1 SGHTA and CDR2 FQGTGA. Deletions cut 5 bases from V and 3 bases from J, with 13 bases between. The CDR3 has 14 amino acids. The CDR3 loop is CASSAQGADTEAFF. The CDR3 bases are TGTGCCAGCAGCGCACAGGGAGCGGACACTGAAGCTTTCTTT.